Listed below are T cell receptor beta chains from one sample, sequenced in a study of CD8 T cells in ankylosing spondylitis. In TCRdb, the 5' RACE reads were re-called with MiXCR into one record per CDR3 protein. The sample lists about 800,000 distinct CDR3 sequences; 12% were seen once. The sequenced material came from blood, either unsorted or a sorted T cell fraction (not recorded which). The receptors come from a male donor with ankylosing spondylitis. Both conserved end residues are part of each CDR3.

j_call v_call cdr3_aa
TRBJ2-2 TRBV2 CASSSQGSFNTGELFF
TRBJ2-6 TRBV7-2 CASSPWANVLTF
TRBJ2-5 TRBV24-1 CATGPAGGREETQYF
TRBJ2-1 TRBV5-1 CASSFRAGATSYNEQFF
TRBJ1-1 TRBV7-2 CASSLSQGNTEAFF
TRBJ2-7 TRBV18 CASSLGVISYEQYF
TRBJ2-7 TRBV20-1 CSAFSGSYEQYF
TRBJ2-1 TRBV18 CASSPLPLAGASYNEQFF
TRBJ2-1 TRBV6-2/TRBV6-3 CASSPAGRKYNEQFF
TRBJ2-7 TRBV29-1 CSVEVARDEQYF
TRBJ1-5 TRBV5-1 CASNLGQRDSNQPQHF
TRBJ1-2 TRBV25-1 CASSRSPSTANYGYTF
TRBJ2-1 TRBV29-1 CSGRSGRAYNEQFF
TRBJ1-1 TRBV6-4 CASSETGENTEAFF
TRBJ2-1 TRBV7-2 CASSPGLPVYNEQFF
TRBJ1-5 TRBV7-2 CASSLEPVNQPQHF